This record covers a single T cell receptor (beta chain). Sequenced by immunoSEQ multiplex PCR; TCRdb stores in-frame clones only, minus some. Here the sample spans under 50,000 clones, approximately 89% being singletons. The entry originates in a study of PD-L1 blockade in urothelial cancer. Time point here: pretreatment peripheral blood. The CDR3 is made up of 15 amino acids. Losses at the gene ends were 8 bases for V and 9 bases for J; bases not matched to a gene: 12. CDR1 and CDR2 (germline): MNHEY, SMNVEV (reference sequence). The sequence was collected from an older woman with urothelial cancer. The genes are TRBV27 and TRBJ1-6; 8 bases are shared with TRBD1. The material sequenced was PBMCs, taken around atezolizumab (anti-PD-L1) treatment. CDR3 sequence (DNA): TGTGCCAGCGCACCCAGGGGGCGTCTGGGTTCACCCCTCCACTTT. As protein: CASAPRGRLGSPLHF.